This T cell receptor beta chain was sequenced in a study of OX40 agonist ivuxolimab in advanced cancers. Study details: At approximately 80% male, the cohort had a mean age of roughly 60 years, ranging from roughly 20 to 80.

Per germline, CDR1 MNHNY and CDR2 SVGAGI (reference sequence). This CDR3 is 13 amino acids long. The V and J ends lost 2 bases and 5 bases respectively, with 7 bases between them. TCRdb's table, derived via immunoSEQ multiplex PCR, lists solely in-frame clones and lacks some. Here the sample spans about 73,000 clones, around 86% being singletons. The J gene is TRBJ2-1, the V gene TRBV6-6; D call uncertain. The source of this sequence is an adult with an advanced solid tumor such as melanoma, head and neck, liver or kidney cancer. The sample in question was CD4+ or CD8+ T cells sorted from blood, obtained in a trial of the OX40 agonist ivuxolimab. CDR3 sequence reads: CASSYPPNNEQFF. DNA for the CDR3: TGTGCCAGCAGTTACCCGCCCAACAATGAGCAGTTCTTC.